Below are 5 T cell receptor beta chains sequenced from a single sample in a study of blood T cell repertoires in COVID-19. Data came from immunoSEQ multiplex PCR; TCRdb stores just in-frame clones and leaves some out. The repertoire holds about 48,000 clones, with 86% as singletons. Sequenced material: peripheral blood. The receptors were sampled from a woman aged 80 or older with acute or convalescent COVID-19.

CDR3 bases: TGTGCCAGCAGTGAATCCAGGGGACACTATGGCTACACCTTC. As protein: CASSESRGHYGYTF. V usage is TRBV25-1 and J usage is TRBJ1-2; D might be TRBD1 (6 bases). This CDR3 region has 14 residues. Germline V gene sequence: CDR1 MGHDK, CDR2 SYGVNS. The germline V and J ends were trimmed by 1 base and 3 bases, with 9 bases remaining between them.

This chain uses TRBV19 with TRBJ1-2; D not certain. V was cut by 7 bases and J by 5 bases, with 14 bases left in between. CDR3 length equals 13 residues. CDR1 is LNHDA and CDR2 is SQIVND in the germline V gene (reference sequence). CDR3 DNA sequence: TGTGCCAGTAAGAAGTTGGCGGATTATGGCTACACCTTC. Its translation is CASKKLADYGYTF.

The chain carries TRBV6-1 and TRBJ2-3; possibly TRBD2 for D (6 bases). In germline, CDR1 is MNHNS, CDR2 SASEGT. Trimming took 1 base from V and 0 from J, leaving 14 bases between them. The CDR3 sequence is 17 residues long. CDR3 in amino acids: CASSEVIAARSTDTQYF. In DNA form, the CDR3 reads TGTGCCAGCAGTGAAGTGATAGCGGCAAGAAGCACAGATACGCAGTATTTT.

J is TRBJ2-5 and V is TRBV5-6; 12 nucleotides match TRBD2. Germline CDR1 SGHDT, CDR2 YYEEEE. CDR3 length: 17 residues. The V gene end was trimmed by 4 bases and the J gene end by 1 base; junction bases not matched to a gene: 8. This CDR3 reads CASSIRTSGVSQETQYF. CDR3 nucleotides: TGTGCCAGCAGCATCCGGACTAGCGGGGTATCCCAAGAGACCCAGTACTTC.

The chain couples TRBV30 to TRBJ2-7; D perhaps matches TRBD2 (5 bases). The V end was cut by 4 bases, the J end by 2 bases, with 12 bases between. The CDR3 contains 13 residues. Germline V gene sequence: CDR1 GTSNPN, CDR2 SVGIG (reference sequence). The CDR3 DNA follows: TGTGCCTGGACGGGATGGGGAACCTACGAGCAGTACTTC. Translated, it gives CAWTGWGTYEQYF. Using reference TRBV30 and TRBJ2-7 for the parts outside the CDR3, the full variable domain is SQTIHQWPATLVQPVGSPLSLECTVEGTSNPNLYWYRQAAGRGLQLLFYSVGIGQISSEVPQNLSASRPQDRQFILSSKKLLLSDSGFYLCAWTGWGTYEQYFGPGTRLTVT.